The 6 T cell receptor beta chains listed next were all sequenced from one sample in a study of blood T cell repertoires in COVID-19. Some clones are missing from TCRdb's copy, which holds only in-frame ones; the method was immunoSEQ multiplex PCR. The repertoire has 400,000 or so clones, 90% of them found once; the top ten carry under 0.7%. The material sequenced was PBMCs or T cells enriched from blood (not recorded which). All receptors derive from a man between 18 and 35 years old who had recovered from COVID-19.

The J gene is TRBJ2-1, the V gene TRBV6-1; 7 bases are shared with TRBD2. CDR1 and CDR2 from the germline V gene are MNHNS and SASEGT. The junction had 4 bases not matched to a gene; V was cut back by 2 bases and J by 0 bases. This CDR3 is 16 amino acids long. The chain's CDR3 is CASSEWEGRSYNEQFF. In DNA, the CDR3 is TGTGCCAGCAGTGAATGGGAGGGGCGCTCCTACAATGAGCAGTTCTTC.

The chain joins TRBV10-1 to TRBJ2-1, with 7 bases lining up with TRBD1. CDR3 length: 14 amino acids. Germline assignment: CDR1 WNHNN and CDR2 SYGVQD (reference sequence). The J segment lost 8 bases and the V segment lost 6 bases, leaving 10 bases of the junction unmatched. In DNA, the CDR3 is TGCGCCAGCAGCCTGACAGGGTCAGGGGATGAGCAGTTCTTC. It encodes CASSLTGSGDEQFF.

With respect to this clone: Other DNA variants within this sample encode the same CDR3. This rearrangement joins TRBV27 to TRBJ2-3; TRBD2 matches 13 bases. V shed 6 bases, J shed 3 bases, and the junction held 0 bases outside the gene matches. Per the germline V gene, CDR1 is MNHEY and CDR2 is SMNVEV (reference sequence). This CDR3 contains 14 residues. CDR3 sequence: CASRLAGGTDTQYF. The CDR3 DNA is TGTGCCAGCAGACTAGCGGGAGGGACAGATACGCAGTATTTT.

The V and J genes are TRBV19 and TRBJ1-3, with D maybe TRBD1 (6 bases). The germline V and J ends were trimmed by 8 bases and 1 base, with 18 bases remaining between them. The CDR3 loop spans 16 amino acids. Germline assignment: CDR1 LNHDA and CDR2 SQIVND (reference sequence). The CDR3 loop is CASGFPDRTSGNTIYF. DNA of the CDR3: TGTGCCAGTGGATTCCCCGACAGGACGTCTGGAAACACCATATATTTT.

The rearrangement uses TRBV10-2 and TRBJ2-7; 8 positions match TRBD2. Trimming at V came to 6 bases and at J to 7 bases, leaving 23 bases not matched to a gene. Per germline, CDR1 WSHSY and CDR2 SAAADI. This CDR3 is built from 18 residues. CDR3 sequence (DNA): TGCGCCAGCAGCCTGAGACGGAGGACTAGCCCGACCAGGGAGGAGCAGTACTTC. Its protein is CASSLRRRTSPTREEQYF.

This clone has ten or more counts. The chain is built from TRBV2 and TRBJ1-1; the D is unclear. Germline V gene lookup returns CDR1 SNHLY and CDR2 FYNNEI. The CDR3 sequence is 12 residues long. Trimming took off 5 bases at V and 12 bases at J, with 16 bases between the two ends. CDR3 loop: CASSLGLSPPFF. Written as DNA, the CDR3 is TGTGCCAGCAGTTTGGGCCTCAGTCCCCCTTTCTTT.